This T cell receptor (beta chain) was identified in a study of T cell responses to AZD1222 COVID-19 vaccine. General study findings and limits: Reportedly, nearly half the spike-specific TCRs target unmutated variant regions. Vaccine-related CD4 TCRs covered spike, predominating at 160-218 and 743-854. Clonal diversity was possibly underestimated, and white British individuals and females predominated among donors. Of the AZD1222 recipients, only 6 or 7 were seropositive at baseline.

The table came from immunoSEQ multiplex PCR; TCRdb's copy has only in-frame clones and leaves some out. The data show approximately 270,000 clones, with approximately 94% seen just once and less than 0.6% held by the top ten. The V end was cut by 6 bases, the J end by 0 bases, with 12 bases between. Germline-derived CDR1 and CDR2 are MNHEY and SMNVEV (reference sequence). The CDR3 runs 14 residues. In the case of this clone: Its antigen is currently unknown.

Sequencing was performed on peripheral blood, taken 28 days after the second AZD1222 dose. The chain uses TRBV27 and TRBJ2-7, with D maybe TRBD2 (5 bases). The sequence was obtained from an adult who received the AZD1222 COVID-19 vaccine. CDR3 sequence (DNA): TGTGCCAGCAGGACTACAACTTCCTCCTACGAGCAGTACTTC. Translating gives CASRTTTSSYEQYF.